This T cell receptor (beta chain) was retrieved from a study of blood T cells in healthy people across ages (dated by TCRdb to 2013 to 2016). For context, the study as a whole: In model experiments, template switching captured about one uniquely barcoded TCR beta cDNA molecule for every two T cells. To avoid experimental bias, donors of different ages were distributed randomly across sequencing lanes. The study analyzed two additional independent replicas of 1 million unique cDNA reads from the same blood draw for two donors, one aged 18 to 29 and one aged 80 or older. To track age-related changes in TCR beta repertoire diversity, the study relied on deep sequencing normalized with unique cDNA molecular identifiers. Donors were grouped into four age groups: young (average approximately 15 years), middle-aged (39), aged (approximately 67) and long-lived (over 80).

This clonotype was seen a few times. Its antigen remains undetermined. Per-base qualities were not stored, and no clone one base away is much larger. Libraries were made using 5' RACE. For sequencing, an Illumina HiSeq 2500 was employed. A second PCR of about 7 to 12 cycles was run with a J-beta primer mix and a sample-barcoded 5' primer. A template-switch 5' adaptor carrying 12 random nucleotides introduced a unique molecular identifier onto each TCR beta cDNA molecule. Each sample yielded at least 2.5 million CDR3-containing paired-end reads. First-strand cDNA was synthesized from all RNA with the Mint cDNA synthesis kit, primed by a TRBC-specific oligonucleotide. After uracil-DNA glycosylase treatment, a first 18-cycle PCR used universal primers M1SS and BC2_uni_R on all cDNA. Turning to the authors' computational methods: Each sample was normalized by randomly selecting 1 million high-quality reads, each carrying a distinct molecular identifier. Instead of being binned into consensus sequences, reads with shared molecular identifiers were discarded. MiTCR, set to a Q25 quality threshold and the strictest error-elimination algorithm, was used for CDR3 identification, clonotype clustering and error correction. Lower-bound total TCR beta diversity was estimated with a nonparametric unseen species model using Euler transformation. TCRdb passed the public sequencing reads through fastp at Q25 and MiXCR, retaining productive beta sequences. Rows merge per CDR3 protein into single entries with the most common DNA and genes. TCRdb's processing, not the authors' own work, is the source of the V and J calls. This sample is represented by about a million distinct CDR3 sequences; approximately 38% of them were singletons. The biggest ten clones account for about 12% of the sample.

Summary of the overall study and its limitations: Since profiling was done on bulk unsorted PBMCs, naive and antigen-experienced compartments could not be conclusively compared. The percentage of naive T cells measured by flow cytometry correlated strongly with observed TCR beta diversity. Estimates of total diversity from one million sequenced T cells were regarded as lower bounds and underestimates. Observed TCR beta diversity per million T cells fell roughly linearly with age, and a significant reduction was already apparent by age roughly 40. Compared with the aged group, the long-lived group had more naive CD4+ T cells, fewer expanded clones and increased TCR diversity, suggesting age selection. Because the CMV infection status of the donors was unknown, age-related changes in expanded clonotypes may potentially have been confounded.

The donors were a few dozen Caucasian individuals from Russia, aged 6 to 90 years, who were systemically healthy. Around 9.8 milliliters of peripheral blood were collected from each donor into EDTA-treated Vacutainer tubes. Ficoll-Paque density-gradient centrifugation was used to isolate PBMCs, with at least 7 million per sample. Trizol reagent was used to extract total RNA from the PBMCs, yielding at least 6 micrograms per sample. The percentages of naive CD45RAhigh/CD27high T cells were determined by flow cytometry on a PBMC aliquot from every donor. The specimen sequenced was blood. This receptor was identified in a man aged 18-30 years in good health.

Here the CDR3 is given as CSAGGSRNTEAFF. In nucleotides, the sequence is TGCAGCGCAGGGGGAAGTAGGAACACTGAAGCTTTCTTT. The V and J segments used are TRBV29-1 and TRBJ1-1; 7 bases in the junction line up with TRBD1. The CDR3 measures 13 amino acids from cysteine to phenylalanine. Only the CDR3 part of the read is kept: 39 bases, read in frame from the first base. CDR1 is given as SQVTM and CDR2 as ANQGSEA, both from the germline V gene. The junction shows trimming of 7 bases on V and 1 base on J, and the gene matches do not reach 6 bases of it.